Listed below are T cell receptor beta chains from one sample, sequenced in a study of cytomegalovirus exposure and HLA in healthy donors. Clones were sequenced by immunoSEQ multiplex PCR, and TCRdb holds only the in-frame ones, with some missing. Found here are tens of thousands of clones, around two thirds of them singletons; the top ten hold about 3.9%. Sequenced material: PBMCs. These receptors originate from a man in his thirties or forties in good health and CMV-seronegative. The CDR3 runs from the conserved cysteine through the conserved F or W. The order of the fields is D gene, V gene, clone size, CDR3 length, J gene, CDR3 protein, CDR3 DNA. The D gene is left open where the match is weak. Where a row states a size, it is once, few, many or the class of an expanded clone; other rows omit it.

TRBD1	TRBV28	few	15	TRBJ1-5	CASSPRTGANQPQHF	TGTGCCAGCAGTCCCCGGACAGGGGCAAATCAGCCCCAGCATTTT
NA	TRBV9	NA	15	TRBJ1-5	CASSVGGNSNQPQHF	TGTGCCAGCAGCGTAGGAGGGAATAGCAATCAGCCCCAGCATTTT
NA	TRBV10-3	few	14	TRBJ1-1	CAISTGHENTEAFF	TGTGCCATCAGCACGGGACACGAAAACACTGAAGCTTTCTTT
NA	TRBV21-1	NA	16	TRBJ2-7	CASSSPRAGFTYEQYF	TGTGCCAGCAGCTCTCCGAGGGCGGGATTCACCTACGAGCAGTACTTC
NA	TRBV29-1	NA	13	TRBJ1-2	CSCDGTGLYGYTF	TGCAGCTGCGACGGGACGGGACTCTATGGCTACACCTTC
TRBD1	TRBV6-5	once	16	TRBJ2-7	CASSYSTGPQGYEQYF	TGTGCCAGCAGTTACTCGACAGGGCCCCAAGGCTACGAGCAGTACTTC
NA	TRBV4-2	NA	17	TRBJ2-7	CASSQGDYRDNSYEQYF	TGTGCCAGCAGCCAAGGCGACTACAGGGACAACTCCTACGAGCAGTACTTC
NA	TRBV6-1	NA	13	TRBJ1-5	CATVGYSNQPQHF	TGTGCCACCGTCGGTTATAGCAATCAGCCCCAGCATTTT
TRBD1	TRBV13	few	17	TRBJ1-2	CASSLEGTGPTNYGYTF	TGTGCCAGCAGCTTAGAAGGGACAGGCCCTACTAACTATGGCTACACCTTC
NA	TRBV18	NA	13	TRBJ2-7	CASSPNGGDEQYF	TGTGCCAGCTCACCAAATGGCGGGGACGAGCAGTACTTC
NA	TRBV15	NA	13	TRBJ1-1	CATADRWNTEAFF	TGTGCCACCGCCGACAGGTGGAACACTGAAGCTTTCTTT
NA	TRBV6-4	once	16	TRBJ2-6	CASSDTAGSGANVLTF	TGTGCCAGCAGTGATACCGCGGGCTCTGGGGCCAACGTCCTGACTTTC
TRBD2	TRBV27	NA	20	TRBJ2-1	CASTPRPGTSARSSYNEQFF	TGTGCCAGCACCCCCCGCCCCGGGACTAGCGCTAGGAGCTCCTACAATGAGCAGTTCTTC
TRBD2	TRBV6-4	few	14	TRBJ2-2	CASSSGDGTGELFF	TGTGCCAGCAGTAGCGGGGACGGCACCGGGGAGCTGTTTTTT
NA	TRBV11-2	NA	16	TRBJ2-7	CASHGEAVEVFYEQYF	TGTGCCAGCCACGGGGAAGCGGTAGAGGTATTCTACGAGCAGTACTTC
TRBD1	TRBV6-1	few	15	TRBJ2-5	CASSGLGQGMETQYF	TGTGCCAGCAGTGGGTTGGGACAGGGGATGGAGACCCAGTACTTC
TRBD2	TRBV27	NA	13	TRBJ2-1	CASSLGGVNEQFF	TGTGCCAGCAGTTTGGGGGGGGTCAATGAGCAGTTCTTC
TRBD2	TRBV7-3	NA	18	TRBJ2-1	CASSLIGLTSGGYNEQFF	TGTGCCAGCAGCTTAATCGGCCTCACTAGCGGGGGGTACAATGAGCAGTTCTTC
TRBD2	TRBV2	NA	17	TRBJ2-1	CASSDLASGDLYNEQFF	TGTGCCAGCAGTGATCTGGCTAGCGGGGACCTGTACAATGAGCAGTTCTTC
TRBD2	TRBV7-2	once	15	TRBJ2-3	CASSTTSGGTDTQYF	TGTGCCAGCAGCACAACTAGCGGGGGCACAGATACGCAGTATTTT
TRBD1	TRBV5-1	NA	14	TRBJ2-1	CASSPTGGFDEQFF	TGCGCCAGCAGCCCGACAGGGGGCTTTGATGAGCAGTTCTTC
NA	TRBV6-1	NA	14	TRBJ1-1	CASRGPFLNTEAFF	TGTGCCAGCAGGGGGCCCTTTTTGAACACTGAAGCTTTCTTT
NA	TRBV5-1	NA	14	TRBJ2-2	CASSPLAENGELFF	TGCGCCAGCAGCCCCCTGGCGGAAAACGGGGAGCTGTTTTTT
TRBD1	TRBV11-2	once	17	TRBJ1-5	CASSPGQGARGNQPQHF	TGTGCCAGCAGCCCCGGACAGGGGGCGCGGGGCAATCAGCCCCAGCATTTT
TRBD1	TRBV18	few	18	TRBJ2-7	CASSPLRQGDIAPTGQYF	TGTGCCAGCTCACCCCTCCGACAGGGCGACATAGCCCCTACGGGGCAGTACTTC
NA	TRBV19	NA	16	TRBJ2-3	CASSARQAAKRDTQYF	TGTGCCAGTAGTGCCCGACAGGCAGCAAAGCGGGATACGCAGTATTTT
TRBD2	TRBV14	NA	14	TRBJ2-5	CASSPFGGRQTQYF	TGTGCCAGCAGCCCCTTCGGCGGGAGGCAGACCCAGTACTTC
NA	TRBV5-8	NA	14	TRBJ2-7	CASSLIAASYEQYF	TGTGCCAGCAGCTTGATTGCGGCCTCCTACGAGCAGTACTTC
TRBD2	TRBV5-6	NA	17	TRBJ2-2	CASSLTSGRAGTGELFF	TGTGCCAGCAGTCTGACTAGCGGGAGGGCCGGCACCGGGGAGCTGTTTTTT
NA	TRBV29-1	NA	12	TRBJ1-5	CSVAGSNQPQHF	TGCAGCGTTGCGGGTAGCAATCAGCCCCAGCATTTT
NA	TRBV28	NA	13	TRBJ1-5	CASSPQGYQPQHF	TGTGCCAGCAGCCCACAGGGTTACCAGCCCCAGCATTTT
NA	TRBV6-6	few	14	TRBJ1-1	CASSYGPTNTEAFF	TGTGCCAGCAGTTACGGGCCGACGAACACTGAAGCTTTCTTT
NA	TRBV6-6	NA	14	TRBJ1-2	CASSNRQENYGYTF	TGTGCCAGCAGTAACAGACAGGAGAACTATGGCTACACCTTC
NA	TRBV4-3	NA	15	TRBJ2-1	CASSPFAGSYNEQFF	TGCGCCAGCAGCCCTTTTGCGGGGTCCTACAATGAGCAGTTCTTC
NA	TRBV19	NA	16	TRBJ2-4	CASSIVRGAAKNIQYF	TGTGCCAGTAGTATAGTCCGGGGTGCAGCCAAAAACATTCAGTACTTC
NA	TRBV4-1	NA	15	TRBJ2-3	CASSRWSESTDTQYF	TGCGCCAGCAGCCGATGGAGTGAAAGCACAGATACGCAGTATTTT
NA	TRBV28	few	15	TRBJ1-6	CASSSRVSYNSPLHF	TGTGCCAGCAGTTCCAGGGTCTCCTATAATTCACCCCTCCACTTT